This T cell receptor beta chain was sequenced during a study of T cells in Graves' hyperthyroidism and ophthalmopathy. Points from the study as a whole: The model anticipated ophthalmopathy a median 6.5 months pre-onset.

This clonotype has just a few counts. Its antigen is still unknown. The TCR beta CDR3 regions underwent amplification using RNA transcripts as the source. Researchers ran a first-round RT-PCR on the TCR CDR3 using the HTBI primer set. One entry per CDR3 protein results from TCRdb running MiXCR on the multiplex PCR reads. The repertoire has about 460,000 distinct CDR3 sequences, roughly 22% of them found once; the top ten carry under 55%. Uncontrolled infection, other autoimmune disease, pregnancy or lactation excluded patients. Based on clinical symptoms, serum thyroxine and TRAb, thyroid ultrasound and orbital computed tomography, diagnoses were reached. Source material for PBMCs was over 8 ml fresh peripheral blood. Source material: blood. The sequence was collected from a woman aged 65 to 85 with Graves' ophthalmopathy.

In DNA form, the CDR3 reads TGTGCCAGCAGCTTCAACCCTACAACTAATGAAAAACTGTTTTTT. This codes for CASSFNPTTNEKLFF. The chain is built from TRBV5-5 and TRBJ1-4, with D uncertain. CDR3 length: 15 amino acids. Between the trimmed V and J ends, which lost 2 bases and 0 bases, there was a span of 8 bases. From germline, CDR1 is SGHKS and CDR2 YYEKEE (reference sequence).